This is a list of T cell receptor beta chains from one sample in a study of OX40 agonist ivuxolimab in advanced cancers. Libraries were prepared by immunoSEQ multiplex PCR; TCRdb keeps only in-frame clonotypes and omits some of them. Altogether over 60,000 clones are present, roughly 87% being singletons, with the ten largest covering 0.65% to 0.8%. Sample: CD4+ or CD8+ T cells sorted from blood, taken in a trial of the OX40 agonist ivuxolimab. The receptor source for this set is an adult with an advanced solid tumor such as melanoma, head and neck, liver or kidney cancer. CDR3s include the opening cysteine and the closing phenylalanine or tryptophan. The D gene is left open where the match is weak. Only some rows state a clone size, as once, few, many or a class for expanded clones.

cdr3_nt: TGTGCCTGGACCCCCGGTGGGGGGAACAACTATGGCTACACCTTC
cdr3_aa: CAWTPGGGNNYGYTF
clone_size: .
j_call: TRBJ1-2
d_call: .
v_call: TRBV30

cdr3_nt: TGTGCCAGCAGCCGTACTCCATCTGACACAGATACGCAGTATTTT
cdr3_aa: CASSRTPSDTDTQYF
clone_size: once
j_call: TRBJ2-3
d_call: .
v_call: TRBV28

cdr3_nt: TGTGCCAGCGGACTAAAGGATACGCAGTATTTT
cdr3_aa: CASGLKDTQYF
clone_size: .
j_call: TRBJ2-3
d_call: .
v_call: TRBV7-9

cdr3_nt: TGTGCCAGCAGCTCCAGGGGGCCCGGTGAAGCTTTCTTT
cdr3_aa: CASSSRGPGEAFF
clone_size: once
j_call: TRBJ1-1
d_call: TRBD1
v_call: TRBV7-2

cdr3_nt: TGTGCCAGCAGTGAACCGGGTGGGGGGCGAAACACTGAAGCTTTCTTT
cdr3_aa: CASSEPGGGRNTEAFF
clone_size: .
j_call: TRBJ1-1
d_call: .
v_call: TRBV6-1

cdr3_nt: TGCGCCAGCCGGAGCCGGACAGGGGAGACCTACGAGCAGTACTTC
cdr3_aa: CASRSRTGETYEQYF
clone_size: .
j_call: TRBJ2-7
d_call: TRBD1
v_call: TRBV5-1

cdr3_nt: TGTGCCATCAGTGACGTGACAGGGTCCTACGAGCAGTACTTC
cdr3_aa: CAISDVTGSYEQYF
clone_size: .
j_call: TRBJ2-7
d_call: TRBD1
v_call: TRBV10-3

cdr3_nt: TGTGCCAGCCGCCGCGACTCTGGAAACACCATATATTTT
cdr3_aa: CASRRDSGNTIYF
clone_size: .
j_call: TRBJ1-3
d_call: .
v_call: TRBV7-2

cdr3_nt: TGTGCCAGCTCACAACTACCGGGACAAAACACCGGGGAGCTGTTTTTT
cdr3_aa: CASSQLPGQNTGELFF
clone_size: few
j_call: TRBJ2-2
d_call: .
v_call: TRBV18

cdr3_nt: TGTGCCAGCAGCTTAGCGCGGACAGGGCACGGCTACACCTTC
cdr3_aa: CASSLARTGHGYTF
clone_size: .
j_call: TRBJ1-2
d_call: TRBD1
v_call: TRBV7-8

cdr3_nt: TGTGCCAGCAGTCCACACAGGATCAGGGCGAACACTGAAGCTTTCTTT
cdr3_aa: CASSPHRIRANTEAFF
clone_size: .
j_call: TRBJ1-1
d_call: .
v_call: TRBV27

cdr3_nt: TGTGCCAGCAGTGGACGACAGGGGAATGAAAAACTGTTTTTT
cdr3_aa: CASSGRQGNEKLFF
clone_size: .
j_call: TRBJ1-4
d_call: TRBD1
v_call: TRBV2

cdr3_nt: TGTGCCAGCAGCTTGGATGGCCCCCTAGCCAAAAACATTCAGTACTTC
cdr3_aa: CASSLDGPLAKNIQYF
clone_size: .
j_call: TRBJ2-4
d_call: .
v_call: TRBV5-6

cdr3_nt: TGTGCCAGCAGCTTCGGACTGAACACTGAAGCTTTCTTT
cdr3_aa: CASSFGLNTEAFF
clone_size: once
j_call: TRBJ1-1
d_call: .
v_call: TRBV7-9

cdr3_nt: TGTGCCAGCAGCTTAACGGGGGGGCCCACCGGGGAGCTGTTTTTT
cdr3_aa: CASSLTGGPTGELFF
clone_size: .
j_call: TRBJ2-2
d_call: TRBD2
v_call: TRBV7-2

cdr3_nt: TGTGCCAGCAGCTTCGGACAGGGGGCAGGAAGCAATCAGCCCCAGCATTTT
cdr3_aa: CASSFGQGAGSNQPQHF
clone_size: .
j_call: TRBJ1-5
d_call: TRBD1
v_call: TRBV2